This TCR beta chain was retrieved from a study of radiotherapy plus CTLA-4 blockade in lung cancer. About the study: Among enrolled patients, over 15% responded and around 30% achieved disease control.

Measured with immunoSEQ multiplex PCR; TCRdb has only the in-frame clones, and not every one. The sample has about 62,000 clones; approximately 79% are singletons. V was shortened by 5 bases and J by 1 base, with 12 bases between the two germline ends. Germline CDR1 reads SGHVS; CDR2 reads FQNEAQ. CDR3 length: 15 residues. Concerning this clone itself: Antigen specificity is unknown.

Findings and caveats of the study: Interferon-beta and early blood T cell clone dynamics reportedly predicted response best.

Chemo-refractory metastatic non-small-cell lung cancer patients underwent focal radiation alongside CTLA-4 blockade with ipilimumab. The chain carries TRBV7-8 and TRBJ1-5; D is perhaps TRBD1 (6 bases). The sample in question was peripheral blood, obtained from a patient treated with radiotherapy plus ipilimumab. The sequence derives from a human donor with non-small cell lung cancer who had a complete response to radiotherapy plus ipilimumab. The chain's CDR3 is CASSSTTGSNQPQHF. In DNA form, the CDR3 reads TGTGCCAGCAGCAGCACCACAGGGAGCAATCAGCCCCAGCATTTT.